This T cell receptor (beta chain) was identified during a study of response to subunit inactivated influenza vaccine. General study results and limits: After each seasonal influenza vaccination, few new T cells are recruited, the authors suggested.

The CDR3 runs 13 residues. Per the germline V gene, CDR1 is LGHNA and CDR2 is YSLEER. The germline V and J ends were trimmed by 0 bases and 6 bases, with 7 bases remaining between them. This clonotype was seen only a few times. Antigen specificity is unknown. TCRdb fed the RT-PCR reads into MiXCR, producing one record per CDR3 protein. The sample records under 850,000 distinct CDR3 sequences, 15% to 20% being singletons. The chain links TRBV4-3 to TRBJ2-3; D might be TRBD1 (6 bases). The sequence derives from a man aged 45 to 65 who received an inactivated influenza vaccine. Sequenced here: PBMCs from blood, sampled around 5 days after vaccination. CDR3 nucleotides: TGCGCCAGCAGCCAAGATCAGGGGGATACGCAGTATTTT. Its protein is CASSQDQGDTQYF.